This TCR beta chain was identified in a study of Tregs in tolerant kidney transplant recipients. Looking at the study overall: Sorting after B cell culture yielded CD25+CD127- and 4-1BB+CD40L- CD4+ cells. Stimulator donor B cells were generated over about 9 days with CD40L, cyclosporin A and IL-4. Study findings and constraints: This study did not directly address biological reproducibility.

To note about this clone: Its antigen is unknown.

CDR3 length: 14 amino acids. Germline CDR1 SGHTS, CDR2 YDEGEE. Trimming left V 3 bases short and J 9 bases short, with 16 bases between. Clones were read by immunoSEQ multiplex PCR, and TCRdb kept only the in-frame ones, dropping some. The sample shows around 6,000 clones, around 90% of them seen only once. V usage is TRBV5-8 and J usage is TRBJ2-1; D is perhaps TRBD2 (5 bases). The starting material was Tregs from blood cultured with allogeneic cells, obtained before the transplant. This receptor was taken from a human patient who received a combined kidney and bone marrow transplant. The CDR3 DNA follows: TGTGCCAGCAGCTGGTATCCTCCCGGAGGTGAGCAGTTCTTC. Its protein is CASSWYPPGGEQFF.